A selection of T cell receptor beta chains follows, all from one sample in a study of blood T cell repertoires in COVID-19. Profiling relied on immunoSEQ multiplex PCR, and the TCRdb table lists in-frame clones only, not all of them. The profile shows 90,000 to 120,000 clones, roughly four fifths of them singletons. The sequencing sample was made of peripheral blood. Receptor source: a man aged 60 to 69 with acute or convalescent COVID-19. The CDR3 runs from the conserved cysteine through the conserved F or W. The D gene is left open where the match is weak. Size values are once, few and many counts, or a class for expanded clones, and some rows have none.

V gene	clone size	J gene	D gene	CDR3 protein	CDR3 DNA
TRBV7-9	.	TRBJ2-1	.	CASILRDYNEQFF	TGTGCCAGCATTCTCAGGGACTACAATGAGCAGTTCTTC
TRBV6-2/TRBV6-3	once	TRBJ2-7	.	CASSGQRSYSYEQYF	TGTGCCAGCAGTGGACAGCGATCCTACTCCTACGAGCAGTACTTC
TRBV7-3	.	TRBJ2-7	.	CASSPCYEQYF	TGTGCCAGCAGCCCCTGTTACGAGCAGTACTTC
TRBV29-1	.	TRBJ2-1	TRBD1	CSVEGFPGTAYNEQFF	TGCAGCGTTGAGGGCTTTCCAGGGACAGCCTACAATGAGCAGTTCTTC
TRBV14	.	TRBJ2-3	TRBD2	CASSQDILGASGSRSTDTQYF	TGTGCCAGCAGCCAAGATATCCTGGGGGCTAGCGGGAGCCGGAGCACAGATACGCAGTATTTT
TRBV5-1	.	TRBJ2-2	TRBD2	CASSLAQTSGSSGELFF	TGCGCCAGCAGCTTGGCGCAGACTAGCGGGAGTTCCGGGGAGCTGTTTTTT
TRBV6-2/TRBV6-3	.	TRBJ2-6	.	CASSLGQGIYSGANVLTF	TGTGCCAGCAGTTTAGGCCAGGGAATTTACTCTGGGGCCAACGTCCTGACTTTC
TRBV7-2	.	TRBJ2-7	TRBD1	CASSLPGQGHYEQYF	TGTGCCAGCAGCTTACCGGGACAGGGACATTACGAGCAGTACTTC
TRBV7-9	.	TRBJ1-4	.	CASSFQGSNEKLFF	TGTGCCAGCAGCTTTCAGGGGTCTAATGAAAAACTGTTTTTT
TRBV6-2/TRBV6-3	.	TRBJ2-7	.	CASSPSPTAYEQYF	TGTGCCAGCAGCCCTTCCCCGACAGCCTACGAGCAGTACTTC
TRBV7-2	.	TRBJ2-4	.	CASSSWRGEVINIQYF	TGTGCCAGCAGCTCGTGGCGGGGCGAGGTAATAAACATTCAGTACTTC
TRBV19	.	TRBJ1-5	.	CASSINGEVGNQPQHF	TGTGCCAGTAGTATAAACGGGGAAGTTGGCAATCAGCCCCAGCATTTT
TRBV6-1	.	TRBJ1-4	TRBD1	CASSDEDRVHEKLFF	TGTGCCAGCAGTGATGAAGACAGGGTCCATGAAAAACTGTTTTTT
TRBV5-4	few	TRBJ2-5	.	CASSLDSQETQYF	TGTGCCAGCAGCTTGGACAGCCAAGAGACCCAGTACTTC
TRBV27	.	TRBJ1-5	.	CASSPNPTQPQHF	TGTGCCAGCAGTCCTAACCCTACTCAGCCCCAGCATTTT
TRBV11-2	.	TRBJ2-5	TRBD1	CASTQDRGKTQYF	TGTGCCAGCACCCAAGACAGGGGGAAGACCCAGTACTTC
TRBV5-1	few	TRBJ2-5	.	CASSGDQETQYF	TGCGCCAGCAGCGGAGACCAAGAGACCCAGTACTTC
TRBV7-6	.	TRBJ1-4	.	CASSATLATNEKLFF	TGTGCCAGCAGCGCAACACTAGCAACTAATGAAAAACTGTTTTTT
TRBV27	.	TRBJ2-5	.	CASSLNAVQETQYF	TGTGCCAGCAGTTTGAACGCGGTACAAGAGACCCAGTACTTC
TRBV5-5	.	TRBJ2-6	TRBD2	CASSLAPTSGTGANVLTF	TGTGCCAGCAGCTTGGCCCCGACTAGCGGGACAGGGGCCAACGTCCTGACTTTC
TRBV30	.	TRBJ2-5	TRBD2	CAWTRLAEETQYF	TGTGCCTGGACCCGACTAGCGGAAGAGACCCAGTACTTC
TRBV29-1	.	TRBJ1-6	.	CSVQLDRNSPLHF	TGCAGCGTTCAGCTAGATCGGAATTCACCCCTCCACTTT
TRBV6-5	.	TRBJ1-1	.	CASSYSTPTRYTEAFF	TGTGCCAGCAGTTACTCGACTCCAACCCGGTACACTGAAGCTTTCTTT
TRBV3-1/TRBV3-2	.	TRBJ1-2	TRBD1	CASSFLLVSLGQGGGGYTF	TGTGCCAGCAGCTTCCTTTTGGTCTCGCTAGGACAGGGCGGTGGGGGCTACACCTTC
TRBV28	.	TRBJ2-1	.	CASTSFSGPDSYNEQFF	TGTGCCAGCACTTCTTTCAGCGGCCCTGACTCCTACAATGAGCAGTTCTTC
TRBV19	few	TRBJ2-1	TRBD2	CASTLDILAGGRGNEQFF	TGTGCCAGTACTCTCGACATACTAGCGGGAGGCCGCGGGAATGAGCAGTTCTTC
TRBV9	.	TRBJ2-2	.	CASSVRVANTGELFF	TGTGCCAGCAGCGTGAGGGTAGCGAACACCGGGGAGCTGTTTTTT
TRBV3-1/TRBV3-2	few	TRBJ2-5	TRBD2	CASSLPGAGGQETQYF	TGTGCCAGCAGCCTCCCCGGGGCGGGAGGGCAGGAGACCCAGTACTTC
TRBV11-2	.	TRBJ1-4	TRBD1	CASSNLQGPTEKLFF	TGTGCCAGCAGCAACCTACAGGGGCCTACGGAAAAACTGTTTTTT
TRBV11-2	.	TRBJ2-2	TRBD2	CASSLFVAGITGELFF	TGTGCCAGCAGCTTATTTGTAGCGGGAATCACCGGGGAGCTGTTTTTT
TRBV5-1	.	TRBJ2-1	.	CASSPAEPYNEQFF	TGCGCCAGCAGCCCAGCGGAGCCCTACAATGAGCAGTTCTTC
TRBV18	.	TRBJ1-5	.	CASSPGGMGANQPQHF	TGTGCCAGCTCACCAGGAGGGATGGGAGCTAATCAGCCCCAGCATTTT
TRBV7-2	few	TRBJ2-5	TRBD2	CASSQEMGGETQYF	TGTGCCAGCAGCCAAGAAATGGGAGGGGAGACCCAGTACTTC
TRBV4-1	.	TRBJ2-4	TRBD1	CASSQAGTGVWDIQYF	TGCGCCAGCAGCCAAGCCGGGACAGGGGTTTGGGACATTCAGTACTTC
TRBV15	.	TRBJ2-1	TRBD2	CATSQLANPYNEQFF	TGTGCCACCAGCCAACTAGCGAACCCCTACAATGAGCAGTTCTTC
TRBV4-2	.	TRBJ2-7	.	CASSPPLGGAYEQYF	TGTGCCAGCAGTCCGCCACTAGGAGGGGCCTACGAGCAGTACTTC
TRBV3-1/TRBV3-2	.	TRBJ1-5	.	CASSQDTGRYQPQHF	TGTGCCAGCAGCCAAGATACGGGGAGGTATCAGCCCCAGCATTTT
TRBV15	.	TRBJ2-2	.	CATSRGGKETGELFF	TGTGCCACCAGCAGAGGCGGGAAGGAAACCGGGGAGCTGTTTTTT
TRBV9	.	TRBJ2-1	.	CASSPQTGRNEQFF	TGTGCCAGCAGCCCCCAGACGGGTAGGAATGAGCAGTTCTTC
TRBV9	.	TRBJ1-2	.	CASSVGPGEKYGYTF	TGTGCCAGCAGCGTAGGGCCGGGGGAGAAGTATGGCTACACCTTC
TRBV5-1	.	TRBJ2-6	.	CASSAKGTASSGANVLTF	TGCGCCAGCAGCGCAAAAGGGACTGCTAGCTCTGGGGCCAACGTCCTGACTTTC
TRBV19	.	TRBJ2-3	.	CASSINRADTQYF	TGTGCCAGTAGTATCAACAGGGCAGATACGCAGTATTTT
TRBV6-5	.	TRBJ2-7	.	CASSLTGTAHYEQYF	TGTGCCAGCAGTTTAACAGGGACGGCCCACTACGAGCAGTACTTC
TRBV4-1	once	TRBJ1-5	TRBD1	CASSQTDRGNQPQHF	TGCGCCAGCAGCCAGACGGACAGGGGGAATCAGCCCCAGCATTTT
TRBV6-5	.	TRBJ2-3	.	CASSYSRSTDTQYF	TGTGCCAGCAGTTACTCGCGGAGCACAGATACGCAGTATTTT
TRBV7-3	.	TRBJ2-7	TRBD1	CASSLFGTGETGEQYF	TGTGCCAGCAGCTTGTTTGGAACAGGGGAAACCGGCGAGCAGTACTTC
TRBV11-3	once	TRBJ2-7	.	CASSPYRDSYEQYF	TGTGCCAGCAGCCCGTACAGGGACTCCTACGAGCAGTACTTC
TRBV6-5	.	TRBJ2-5	.	CASRALETQYF	TGTGCCAGCAGGGCCTTGGAGACCCAGTACTTC
TRBV30	.	TRBJ2-2	.	CAWTPGTGELFF	TGTGCCTGGACCCCGGGCACCGGGGAGCTGTTTTTT
TRBV5-1	.	TRBJ2-2	.	CASSFDRTNTGELFF	TGCGCCAGCAGCTTTGACAGGACGAACACCGGGGAGCTGTTTTTT
TRBV19	.	TRBJ1-1	.	CASRGGDTVSTEAFF	TGTGCCAGTAGGGGGGGGGACACCGTCAGCACTGAAGCTTTCTTT
TRBV18	.	TRBJ2-3	.	CASSPLRGSTDTQYF	TGTGCCAGCTCACCTCTGCGGGGAAGCACAGATACGCAGTATTTT
TRBV5-5	.	TRBJ2-1	.	CASSLVGGPYNEQFF	TGTGCCAGCAGCTTGGTGGGGGGGCCCTACAATGAGCAGTTCTTC
TRBV7-8	.	TRBJ2-2	TRBD2	CASSRPLAGVSNTGELFF	TGTGCCAGCAGCCGTCCACTAGCGGGGGTATCGAACACCGGGGAGCTGTTTTTT
TRBV6-2/TRBV6-3	.	TRBJ1-3	.	CASSSGQSSGNTIYF	TGTGCCAGCAGCAGCGGACAGAGCTCTGGAAACACCATATATTTT
TRBV7-9	.	TRBJ2-6	TRBD1	CASSHRDRGAGANVLTF	TGTGCCAGCAGCCACCGGGACAGGGGAGCCGGGGCCAACGTCCTGACTTTC
TRBV5-1	.	TRBJ2-1	TRBD2	CASSFTLAGAGEQFF	TGCGCCAGCAGCTTTACGCTAGCGGGAGCGGGTGAGCAGTTCTTC